The clone carrying this TCR beta chain came up many times. Its antigen is as yet unknown. This record comes from a study of T cells after posttransplantation cyclophosphamide. The CDR3 has 16 amino acids. V was cut by 5 bases and J by 1 base, with 14 bases left in between. Per germline, CDR1 SGHVS and CDR2 FNYEAQ. This related bone marrow graft donor gave peripheral blood on the day of marrow donation. Study outcomes and limitations: TRB clonality was highly associated with recipient CMV seropositivity and reactivation. TRB overlap between skin or GI tissue T cells and blood was limited.

TCRdb's table, derived via immunoSEQ multiplex PCR, lists solely in-frame clones and lacks some. Captured here are about 39,000 clones, none seen once; the top ten comprise roughly 4.3%. This TCR was recovered from a woman aged 50 to 60 in good health and a related stem cell transplant donor. The chain joins TRBV7-6 to TRBJ1-4; no definite D call. The sample comprised PBMCs. The CDR3 is CASSLLGSLTNEKLFF. The DNA of the CDR3 is TGTGCCAGCAGCCTCCTTGGGAGCTTAACTAATGAAAAACTGTTTTTT.